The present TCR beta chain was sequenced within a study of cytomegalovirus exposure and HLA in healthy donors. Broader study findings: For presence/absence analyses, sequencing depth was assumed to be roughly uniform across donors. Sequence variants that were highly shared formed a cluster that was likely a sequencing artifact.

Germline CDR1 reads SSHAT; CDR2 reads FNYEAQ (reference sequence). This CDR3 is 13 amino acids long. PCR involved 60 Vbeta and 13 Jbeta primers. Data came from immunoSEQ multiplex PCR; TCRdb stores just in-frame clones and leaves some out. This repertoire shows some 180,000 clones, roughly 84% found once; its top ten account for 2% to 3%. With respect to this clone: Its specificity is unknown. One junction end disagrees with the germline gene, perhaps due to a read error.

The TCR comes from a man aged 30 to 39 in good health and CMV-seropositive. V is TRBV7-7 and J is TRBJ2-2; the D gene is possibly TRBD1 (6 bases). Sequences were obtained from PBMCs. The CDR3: CASSLAGAGELFF. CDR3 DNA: TGTGCTAGCAGCTTAGCAGGGGCCGGGGAGCTGTTTTTT.